This TCR beta chain was sequenced during a study of T-cell reconstitution after alpha-beta-depleted transplantation in children. Whole-study findings and limits: Surviving recipient cells, namely T cells and thymic progenitors, were the source of high day-60 TCRbeta diversity in some patients. Once a year had passed after transplant, T-cell counts and diversity came mostly from newly produced T cells. Several hundred expanded graft clones reportedly gave rise to the alpha-beta T cells present about two months after transplant.

On this clonotype: Its antigen is as yet unknown.

The CDR3 consists of 14 residues. V lost 10 bases and J 5 bases, leaving 20 bases between the germline ends. The TCRbeta library incorporated unique molecular identifiers. Using its own MiXCR run on the PCR reads, TCRdb lists one record per CDR3 protein. The table lists about 470,000 distinct CDR3 sequences, roughly 43% of them singletons. The receptor was derived from a girl aged 2-10 years with aplastic anemia, due to receive a stem cell transplant. This chain links TRBV12-3 or TRBV12-4 with TRBJ1-1; D unresolved. The source was PBMCs, collected before TCRalphabeta/CD19-depleted stem cell transplant. The CDR3 loop is CATRPPQWSTEAFF. The CDR3 nucleotides are TGTGCCACCCGACCGCCGCAATGGAGTACTGAAGCTTTCTTT.